This T cell receptor beta chain emerged from a study of T cells in Graves' hyperthyroidism and ophthalmopathy. J was trimmed by 5 bases and V by 5 bases; bases with no gene match: 6. This CDR3 spans 14 amino acids. Germline V gene data show CDR1 as MNHNS and CDR2 as SASEGT. Template material for amplifying TCR beta CDR3 regions consisted of RNA transcripts. Researchers ran a first-round RT-PCR on the TCR CDR3 using the HTBI primer set. TCRdb used MiXCR to reprocess the multiplex PCR reads, holding one entry per CDR3 protein. The sample lists approximately 590,000 distinct CDR3 sequences, 15% to 19% occurring once. Absence of ophthalmopathy progression within 18 months defined stable Graves' hyperthyroidism. Thyroid ultrasound, orbital computed tomography, clinical symptoms, and serum thyroxine and TRAb underpinned diagnoses. The PBMCs were sourced from fresh peripheral blood (around 10 ml). This clonotype was detected ten times or more.

The sequence derives from a woman between 25 and 40 years old with Graves' hyperthyroidism. This rearrangement joins TRBV6-1 to TRBJ2-5; the match to TRBD1 covers 9 bases. Sequencing was performed on blood. DNA for the CDR3: TGTGCCAGCAGTCCACAGGGGGCCATGGAGACCCAGTACTTC. It codes for CASSPQGAMETQYF.